This TCR beta chain was obtained from a study of blood T cell repertoires in COVID-19. Cohort 3 donors counted as recovered after two negative PCRs, clearance, or resolved symptoms. Germline CDR1 MDHEN, CDR2 SYDVKM. This CDR3 spans 16 amino acids. The trim removed 3 bases at V and 9 bases at J, leaving 13 bases unmatched. Sequencing was performed with immunoSEQ multiplex PCR; in TCRdb, only in-frame clones are kept and a portion is missing. The table includes roughly 330,000 clones, approximately 89% detected once. What was sequenced was PBMCs or T cells enriched from blood (not recorded which). This TCR was recovered from a woman younger than 45 who had recovered from COVID-19. The chain carries TRBV28 and TRBJ1-5, with 8 bases aligning to TRBD1. The CDR3 DNA follows: TGTGCCAGCAGTTTGAATTCTGCAGGGGGCGTTTGGCCCCAGCATTTT. Amino acids: CASSLNSAGGVWPQHF.